This T cell receptor beta chain was recovered during a study of blood T cell repertoires in COVID-19. The method was immunoSEQ multiplex PCR; TCRdb's version includes in-frame clones alone and lacks a portion of them. The sample carries under 250,000 clones, 75% to 90% recorded once. CDR1 is SGHDN, CDR2 FVKESK, per germline. The CDR3 is 16 amino acids. V gave up 5 bases and J gave up 4 bases, with 18 bases separating them. This sequence originates from a man aged 35 to 55 with acute or convalescent COVID-19. This rearrangement joins TRBV14 to TRBJ2-1; tentative D call: TRBD2 (6 bases). Source material: peripheral blood. The CDR3 reads CASSALLGGRYNEQFF. For the CDR3, the DNA is TGTGCCAGCAGCGCCCTGCTCGGGGGAAGGTACAATGAGCAGTTCTTC.